What follows are 8 T cell receptor beta chains derived from one specimen sequenced in a study of identical twins (dated by TCRdb to the mid-2010s). Library method: 5' RACE. These reads were obtained on an Illumina HiSeq 2000. TCRdb handled the public reads itself, with Q25 trimming in fastp and clone calling in MiXCR, and kept productive beta chains. Entries that share a CDR3 protein sequence are merged under the most common genes and DNA. This sample lists 1.5 million to 2 million distinct CDR3 sequences; about 31% were detected once. Of the sample, approximately 0.29% falls within the top ten clones. The sequenced material came from cord blood. These receptors all stem from a newborn girl in good health.

A few counts support this clonotype. The chain employs TRBV6-1 and TRBJ2-5, with unresolved D. Germline-derived CDR1 and CDR2 are MNHNS and SASEGT. V dropped 7 bases and J dropped 1 base, with 13 bases sitting between them. The CDR3 spans 14 residues. The CDR3 sequence is CASISRLPQETQYF. CDR3 nucleotide sequence: TGTGCCAGCATATCCCGACTGCCCCAAGAGACCCAGTACTTC.

In regard to this clonotype: The junction differs from germline at one of its ends, possibly a read error. The chain links TRBV19 to TRBJ1-5; D gene unclear. The germline V gene has CDR1 LNHDA and CDR2 SQIVND (reference sequence). The CDR3 runs to 13 residues. The CDR3: CASSHVSNQPQNF. CDR3 nucleotides: TGTGCCAGTAGTCACGTTAGCAATCAGCCCCAGAATTTT.

Ten or more counts support this clonotype. The chain employs TRBV27 and TRBJ2-5; 8 positions agree with TRBD1. The CDR3 is 13 amino acids. The germline CDR1 and CDR2 sequences are MNHEY and SMNVEV (reference sequence). J was trimmed by 5 bases and V by 4 bases; bases with no gene match: 3. The CDR3 loop reads CASSSGGRETQYF. The DNA for the CDR3 is TGTGCCAGCAGTTCAGGGGGCAGGGAGACCCAGTACTTC.

The V and J genes are TRBV20-1 and TRBJ1-5; 10 nucleotides line up with TRBD1. Trimming removed 6 bases from V and 5 bases from J; junction bases left unmatched: 7. The CDR3 runs to 14 residues. Germline V gene lookup returns CDR1 DFQATT and CDR2 SNEGSKA (reference sequence). The CDR3 DNA follows: TGCAGTGCCAGGCCTGGGACAGGGGATCAGCCCCAGCATTTT. Amino acids: CSARPGTGDQPQHF.

Notes on this clonotype: This may come from a read error, since a much larger clone is one base off. This chain links TRBV25-1 with TRBJ2-1; 7 bases fit TRBD2. The CDR3 is 16 residues long. Germline V gene sequence: CDR1 MGHDK, CDR2 SYGVNS. J was trimmed by 5 bases and V by 2 bases; bases with no gene match: 9. This chain's CDR3 is CASSEGAGPTHNEQFF. As DNA, the CDR3 is TGTGCCAGCAGTGAAGGAGCGGGACCGACTCACAATGAGCAGTTCTTC.

This clonotype was detected only a few times. This chain connects TRBV7-2 to TRBJ2-3; no firm D call. The CDR3 spans 11 residues. Per the germline V gene, CDR1 is SGHTA and CDR2 is FQGNSA. The V end lost 0 bases, the J end lost 14 bases, and 9 bases lay between the germline ends. The CDR3 here is CASSLAASRYF. The CDR3 bases are TGTGCCAGCAGCTTAGCTGCGTCGCGGTATTTT.

This clonotype was detected many times. The chain uses TRBV18 and TRBJ2-6; D call uncertain. Germline CDR1 and CDR2: KGHSH and LQKENI. The CDR3 loop spans 15 amino acids. V was pared by 2 bases and J by 0 bases, with 5 bases between. CDR3 in amino acids: CASSPVSSGANVLTF. CDR3 DNA sequence: TGTGCCAGCTCACCAGTAAGCTCTGGGGCCAACGTCCTGACTTTC.

This clonotype was counted a few times. The chain employs TRBV27 and TRBJ1-1; a possible D gene is TRBD1 (5 bases). This CDR3 has 16 residues. Trimming removed 6 bases from V and 1 base from J, with 18 bases in between. Germline V CDR1 and CDR2: MNHEY, SMNVEV (reference sequence). DNA of the CDR3: TGTGCCAGCAGCCCTACCTGGGGCCAGAGGAACACTGAAGCTTTCTTT. Encoded protein: CASSPTWGQRNTEAFF.